This TCR beta chain derives from a study of blood T cell repertoires in COVID-19. At the level of the study: Italy, Spain and the United States were the sources of the convalescent and acute COVID-19 samples. T cells, B-cell-depleted T cells, or PBMCs provided the cDNA or gDNA that served as material.

Authors' methods: Reference gene primers were amplified, and this amplification served to estimate nucleated cell counts. TCRdb's table, derived via immunoSEQ multiplex PCR, lists solely in-frame clones and lacks some. V and J calls plus clone size are reproduced from that table; the DNA served to infer D and trimming. This table has roughly 180,000 clones, 94% appearing once. Recruited during active infection, patients (from Seattle) were subsequently followed longitudinally. This CDR3 spans 11 amino acids. CDR1 GTSNPN and CDR2 SVGIG come from the germline V gene (reference sequence). Trimming cost V 0 bases and J 10 bases, with 9 bases left between them.

The rearrangement uses TRBV30 and TRBJ1-1, with D possibly matching TRBD1 (5 bases). The sample comprised peripheral blood. The source is a man aged 25 to 40 with COVID-19, enrolled during active disease. As DNA, the CDR3 is TGTGCCTGGAGTGTGGGGGGATCAGCTTTCTTT. As protein: CAWSVGGSAFF.